Listed below are T cell receptor beta chains from one sample, sequenced in a study of T-cell memory formation after mild COVID-19. MiXCR, applied by TCRdb to the 5' RACE reads, yields one record per CDR3 protein. The sample records approximately 250,000 distinct CDR3 sequences, around 16% being singletons. What was sequenced was PBMCs or a T cell subset sorted from them (not recorded which). These TCRs come from a man between 18 and 29 years old who had mild COVID-19 (a few samples of this study predate the infection). Cell type and time point are not known. Each CDR3 is given without its conserved first and last residue.

>TRBV3-1|TRBJ2-1
ASSQLVGGDEQF
>TRBV5-1|TRBJ2-5
ASSLAHGEQGETQY
>TRBV7-2|TRBJ2-2
ASRSYRESNTGELF
>TRBV7-9|TRBJ1-1
ASSLRDSGESEAF
>TRBV27|TRBJ2-3
ASWTSGGGGTQY
>TRBV3-1|TRBJ1-2
ASSQDHQGLVYGYT
>TRBV7-2|TRBJ2-3
ASSLQGAATDTQY
>TRBV29-1|TRBJ1-2
SVGIGQGNPYGYT
>TRBV2|TRBJ2-2
AASTRRGDTGELF
>TRBV25-1|TRBJ1-1
ASGGGGTTEAF
>TRBV9|TRBJ1-1
ASSGGYRVGTEAF
>TRBV12-3/TRBV12-4|TRBJ2-7
ASSFQLSYEQY
>TRBV9|TRBJ2-2
ASSVAGESGELF
>TRBV3-1|TRBJ2-4
ASSQDLGTWTFRNIQY
>TRBV5-6|TRBJ1-2
ASSLGIRDSRTGYT
>TRBV9|TRBJ1-6
ASSVARASPLH
>TRBV7-3|TRBJ2-1
ASSSTDYYNEQF
>TRBV3-1|TRBJ1-2
ASSRDVRGFYGYT
>TRBV30|TRBJ1-6
AWRFVTTYNSPLH
>TRBV2|TRBJ2-3
ASSAGTGSSDTQY
>TRBV6-2/TRBV6-3|TRBJ2-2
ASDTRVNTGELF
>TRBV12-3/TRBV12-4|TRBJ2-7
ASSPRDGSSYEQY
>TRBV7-2|TRBJ2-5
ASSSPGLAGAGETQY
>TRBV18|TRBJ2-6
ASSPFTGEANVLT
>TRBV9|TRBJ2-3
ASTFSAAPEASQY
>TRBV2|TRBJ2-3
DSSDPRQGTDTQY
>TRBV7-8|TRBJ1-5
ASSRDRSSYSNQPQH
>TRBV7-6|TRBJ2-4
ASSPLGENIQY
>TRBV7-6|TRBJ2-5
ASSPGPPSTQY
>TRBV20-1|TRBJ2-7
SARPGQTYEQY
>TRBV7-9|TRBJ2-5
ASSLLSSETQY
>TRBV7-3|TRBJ2-3
ASSFIKAGGGDTQY
>TRBV7-9|TRBJ2-3
ASSPREATDTQY
>TRBV6-5|TRBJ2-5
ASTGNSGETQY
>TRBV2|TRBJ2-3
ASRTRGQNTDTQY
>TRBV7-2|TRBJ2-7
ASSFAYEQY
>TRBV20-1|TRBJ2-3
SARDRKRGTDTQY
>TRBV15|TRBJ2-3
ATSTTDTQY
>TRBV12-3/TRBV12-4|TRBJ1-4
ASTRREGEKLF
>TRBV6-5|TRBJ2-7
ASSYSVGGAYEQY
>TRBV7-2|TRBJ2-2
ASSFWVNTGELF
>TRBV5-6|TRBJ2-7
ASSLGPGTGTTYEQY
>TRBV5-1|TRBJ2-2
ASSPETGELF
>TRBV4-2|TRBJ1-4
ASSQDPGQGAEKLF
>TRBV5-6|TRBJ1-1
ASREYGGMNTEAF
>TRBV5-1|TRBJ2-1
ASSSPNNEQF
>TRBV12-3/TRBV12-4|TRBJ2-7
ASSHLGNEQY
>TRBV7-2|TRBJ1-6
ASSPQGASSPLH
>TRBV28|TRBJ1-1
ASSPNTGTATEAF
>TRBV3-1|TRBJ2-3
ASSQDWEGATDTQY
>TRBV4-3|TRBJ2-1
ASSQGPGEQF
>TRBV9|TRBJ2-3
ASSGTGRDTQY
>TRBV5-1|TRBJ2-5
ASSPPGLAGQETQY
>TRBV12-3/TRBV12-4|TRBJ1-5
ASSYKASNQPQH
>TRBV4-3|TRBJ2-3
ASSQDGQDTDTQY
>TRBV7-2|TRBJ2-5
ASSLLGLAAQETQY
>TRBV6-1|TRBJ2-5
ASSEAGTGEETQY